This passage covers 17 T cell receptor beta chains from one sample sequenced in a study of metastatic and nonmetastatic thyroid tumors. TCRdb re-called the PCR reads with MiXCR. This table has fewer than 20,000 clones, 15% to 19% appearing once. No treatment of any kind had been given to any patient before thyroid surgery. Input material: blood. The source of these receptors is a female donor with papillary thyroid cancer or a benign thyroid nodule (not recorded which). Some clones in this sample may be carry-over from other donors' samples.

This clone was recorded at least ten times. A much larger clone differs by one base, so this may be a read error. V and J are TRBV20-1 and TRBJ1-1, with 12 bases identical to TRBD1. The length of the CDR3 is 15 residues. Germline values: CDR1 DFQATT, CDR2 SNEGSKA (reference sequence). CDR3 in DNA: TGCAGTGCTAGGCCGGGACAGGGGGCTATCACTGAAACTTTCTTT. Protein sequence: CSARPGQGAITETFF.

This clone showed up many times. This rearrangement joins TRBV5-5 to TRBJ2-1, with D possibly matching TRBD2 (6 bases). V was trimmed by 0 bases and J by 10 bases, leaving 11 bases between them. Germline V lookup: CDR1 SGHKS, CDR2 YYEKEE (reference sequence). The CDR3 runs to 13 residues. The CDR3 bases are TGTGCCAGCAGCTTGGTGTCCCGGGAGGAGCAGTTCTTC. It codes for CASSLVSREEQFF.

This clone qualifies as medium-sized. In DNA form, the CDR3 reads TGTGCCAGCAGGACAGGGGCCTACGAGCAGTACTTC. Protein product: CASRTGAYEQYF. V usage is TRBV6-2 or TRBV6-3 and J usage is TRBJ2-7, with 8 bases matching TRBD1. Looked up from germline, CDR1 is MNHEY and CDR2 is SVGEGT. The CDR3 has 12 amino acids. J was trimmed by 2 bases and V by 6 bases; bases with no gene match: 0.

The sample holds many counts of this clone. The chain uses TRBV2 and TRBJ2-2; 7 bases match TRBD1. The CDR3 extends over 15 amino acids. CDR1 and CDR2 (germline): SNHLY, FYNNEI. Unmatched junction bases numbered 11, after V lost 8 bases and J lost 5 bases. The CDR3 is CASRGQGVGTGELFF. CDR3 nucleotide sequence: TGTGCCAGCCGCGGTCAGGGGGTGGGAACCGGGGAGCTGTTTTTT.

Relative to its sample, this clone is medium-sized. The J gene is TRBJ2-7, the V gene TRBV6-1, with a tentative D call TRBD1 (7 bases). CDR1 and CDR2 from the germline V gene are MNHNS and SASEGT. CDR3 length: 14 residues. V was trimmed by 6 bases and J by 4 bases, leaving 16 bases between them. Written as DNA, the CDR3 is TGTGCCAGCAGCATTGACAGGGACTTATACGAGCAGTACTTC. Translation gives CASSIDRDLYEQYF.

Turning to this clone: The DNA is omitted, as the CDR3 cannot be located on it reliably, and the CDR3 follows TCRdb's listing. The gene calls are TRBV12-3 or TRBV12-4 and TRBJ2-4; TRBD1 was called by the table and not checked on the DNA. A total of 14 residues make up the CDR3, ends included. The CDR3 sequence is CASSLVGGGNIQCF.

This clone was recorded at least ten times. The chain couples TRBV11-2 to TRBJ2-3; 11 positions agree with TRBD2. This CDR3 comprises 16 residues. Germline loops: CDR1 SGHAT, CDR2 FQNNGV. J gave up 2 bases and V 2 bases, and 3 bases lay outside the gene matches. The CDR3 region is CASSLRLAGNTDTQYF. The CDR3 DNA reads TGTGCCAGCAGCTTAAGACTAGCGGGGAACACAGATACGCAGTATTTT.

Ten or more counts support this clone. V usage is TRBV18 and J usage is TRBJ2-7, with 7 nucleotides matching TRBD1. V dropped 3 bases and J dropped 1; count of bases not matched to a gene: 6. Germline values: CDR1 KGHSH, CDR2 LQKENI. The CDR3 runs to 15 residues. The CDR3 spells CASSPSQGLSYEQYF. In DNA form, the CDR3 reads TGTGCCAGCTCACCGTCACAGGGGTTATCCTACGAGCAGTACTTC.

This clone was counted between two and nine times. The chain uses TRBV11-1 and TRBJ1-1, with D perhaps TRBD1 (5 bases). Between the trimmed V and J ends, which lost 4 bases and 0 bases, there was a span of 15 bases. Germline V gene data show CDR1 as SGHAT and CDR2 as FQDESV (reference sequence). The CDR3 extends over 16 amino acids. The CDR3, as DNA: TGTGCCAGCAGCTGGAGCCGGGACGCGTTGAACACTGAAGCTTTCTTT. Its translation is CASSWSRDALNTEAFF.

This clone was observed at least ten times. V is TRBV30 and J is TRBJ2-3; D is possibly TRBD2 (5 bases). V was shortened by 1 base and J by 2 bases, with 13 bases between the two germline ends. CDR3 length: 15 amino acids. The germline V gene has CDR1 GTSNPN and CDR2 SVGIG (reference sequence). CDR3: CAWSATGKLTDTQYF. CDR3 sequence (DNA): TGTGCCTGGAGTGCGACGGGGAAACTCACAGATACGCAGTATTTT.

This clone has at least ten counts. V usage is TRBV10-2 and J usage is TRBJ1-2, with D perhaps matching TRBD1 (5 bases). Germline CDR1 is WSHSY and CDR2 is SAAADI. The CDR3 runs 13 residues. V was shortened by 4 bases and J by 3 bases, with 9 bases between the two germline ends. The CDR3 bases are TGCGCCAGCAGTGCCTTGGGGGACTATGGCTACACCTTC. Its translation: CASSALGDYGYTF.

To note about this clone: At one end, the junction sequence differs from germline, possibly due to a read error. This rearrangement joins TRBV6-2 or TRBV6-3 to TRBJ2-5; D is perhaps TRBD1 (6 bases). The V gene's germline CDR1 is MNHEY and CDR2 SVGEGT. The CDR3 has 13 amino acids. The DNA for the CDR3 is TGTGACAGCAGTTACCAGGGGAAAGAGAGCCAGTACTTC. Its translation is CDSSYQGKESQYF.

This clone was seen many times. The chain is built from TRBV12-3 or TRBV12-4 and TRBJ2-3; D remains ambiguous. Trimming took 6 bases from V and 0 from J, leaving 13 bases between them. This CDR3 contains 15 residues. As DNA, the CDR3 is TGTGCCAGCAGCCTAGACCCTTCTAGCACAGATACGCAGTATTTT. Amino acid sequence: CASSLDPSSTDTQYF.

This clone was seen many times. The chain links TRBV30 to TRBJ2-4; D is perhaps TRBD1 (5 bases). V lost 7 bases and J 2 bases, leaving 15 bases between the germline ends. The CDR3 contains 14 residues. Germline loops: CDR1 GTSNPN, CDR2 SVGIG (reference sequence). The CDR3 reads CAFQGHPTKNIQYF. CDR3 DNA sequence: TGTGCCTTCCAAGGACATCCAACCAAAAACATTCAGTACTTC.

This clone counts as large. CDR3 sequence (DNA): TGTGCCAGCAGTGAAGCAGGGGGATTTAGCAATCAGCCCCAGCATTTT. This codes for CASSEAGGFSNQPQHF. The gene calls are TRBV6-1 and TRBJ1-5, with a tentative D call TRBD1 (6 bases). Germline CDR1 reads MNHNS; CDR2 reads SASEGT. CDR3 size: 16 residues. The V end was cut by 0 bases, the J end by 0 bases, with 9 bases between.

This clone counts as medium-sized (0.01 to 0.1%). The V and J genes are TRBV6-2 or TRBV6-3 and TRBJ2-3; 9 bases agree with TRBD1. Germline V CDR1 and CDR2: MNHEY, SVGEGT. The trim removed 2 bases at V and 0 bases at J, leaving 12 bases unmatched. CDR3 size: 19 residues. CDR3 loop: CASSYGYGTGLGSTDTQYF. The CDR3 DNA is TGTGCCAGCAGTTACGGTTACGGGACAGGGCTGGGGAGCACAGATACGCAGTATTTT.

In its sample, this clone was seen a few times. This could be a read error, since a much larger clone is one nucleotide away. DNA for the CDR3: TGTGTCAGCAGGGGGACAATAAATGAAAAACTGTTTTTT. Encoded protein: CVSRGTINEKLFF. The chain recombines TRBV2 with TRBJ1-4, with 7 bases fitting TRBD1. Germline CDR1 and CDR2: SNHLY and FYNNEI. This CDR3 has 13 residues.